The clone carrying this T cell receptor beta chain was counted between two and nine times. V was cut by 7 bases and J by 11 bases, with 15 bases left in between. The CDR3 runs 12 residues. Per the germline V gene, CDR1 is MDHEN and CDR2 is SYDVKM. This sample is part of a study of OX40 agonist ivuxolimab in advanced cancers. Produced via immunoSEQ multiplex PCR; TCRdb's table is partial and in-frame only. The sample has fewer than 80,000 clones; roughly nine tenths are singletons. This chain links TRBV28 with TRBJ1-5; D possibly corresponds to TRBD1 (6 bases). The specimen comprised CD4+ or CD8+ T cells sorted from blood, sampled in a trial of the OX40 agonist ivuxolimab. This sequence was found in an adult with an advanced solid tumor such as melanoma, head and neck, liver or kidney cancer. The CDR3 DNA reads as TGTGCCAGCACCTTAGGAAGACAGGCCCAGCATTTT. Residues: CASTLGRQAQHF.